This T cell receptor (beta chain) emerged from a study of T-cell memory formation after mild COVID-19. Germline assignment: CDR1 SGHVS and CDR2 FNYEAQ. This CDR3 region has 11 residues. With 5 bases removed from V and 2 bases from J, the gap between germline ends came to 2 bases. Study-wide results and caveats: Contracting CD4+ clones lay largely in CM and EM, with CD8+ ones residing in EMRA.

Each CDR3 protein is one row after TCRdb ran MiXCR on the 5' RACE reads. The sample has about 68,000 distinct CDR3 sequences, around 15% seen once. This clonotype was recorded many times. Its specificity is unknown. The receptor comes from an adult woman who had mild COVID-19 (a few samples of this study predate the infection). Cell type and time point are not known. What was sequenced was PBMCs or a T cell subset sorted from them (not recorded which). V usage is TRBV7-6 and J usage is TRBJ2-3; D remains unclear. CDR3 protein: CASSTTDTQYF. The DNA for the CDR3 is TGTGCCAGCAGCACCACAGATACGCAGTATTTT. Complete variable domain (other parts from reference TRBV7-6 and TRBJ2-3): GAGVSQSPRYKVTKRGQDVALRCDPISGHVSLYWYRQALGQGPEFLTYFNYEAQQDKSGLPNDRFSAERPEGSISTLTIQRTEQRDSAMYRCASSTTDTQYFGPGTRLTVL.